These 24 T cell receptor beta chains came from one sample sequenced in a study of OX40 agonist ivuxolimab in advanced cancers. Profiling relied on immunoSEQ multiplex PCR, and the TCRdb table lists in-frame clones only, not all of them. Among roughly 40,000 clones listed, approximately 82% were seen once. The sample here was CD4+ or CD8+ T cells sorted from blood, taken in a trial of the OX40 agonist ivuxolimab. All receptors come from an adult with an advanced solid tumor such as melanoma, head and neck, liver or kidney cancer.

The J gene is TRBJ2-2, the V gene TRBV9, with 9 bases that match TRBD1. CDR1 and CDR2 from the germline V gene are SGDLS and YYNGEE. V shed 0 bases and J 5 bases; nucleotides not matched to a gene: 5. The CDR3 runs to 16 residues. Here the CDR3 reads CASSVATGGYTGELFF. The CDR3 coding sequence is TGTGCCAGCAGCGTAGCTACAGGGGGCTATACCGGGGAGCTGTTTTTT.

The rearrangement joins TRBV7-2 to TRBJ1-1, with D maybe TRBD1 (5 bases). Between the trimmed V and J ends, which lost 5 bases and 11 bases, there was a span of 24 bases. The length of the CDR3 is 15 residues. In germline, CDR1 is SGHTA, CDR2 FQGNSA. The CDR3 sequence: CASSTPRGLDEEAFF. The CDR3 region has the DNA TGTGCCAGCAGCACCCCGAGGGGTCTAGATGAGGAGGCTTTCTTT.

The V gene is TRBV19, the J gene TRBJ2-4; 7 bases are shared with TRBD1. The germline CDR1 and CDR2 sequences are LNHDA and SQIVND (reference sequence). Germline trimming cut 5 bases from V and 4 bases from J; bases unmatched to any gene: 20. The CDR3 is 19 residues long. The CDR3 loop reads CASSSRTGKLGNLKNIQYF. CDR3 nucleotide sequence: TGTGCCAGTAGTTCAAGGACAGGAAAACTCGGCAATCTAAAAAACATTCAGTACTTC.

This chain joins TRBV14 and TRBJ2-3; D ambiguous. Germline V gives CDR1 SGHDN, CDR2 FVKESK. The V and J ends lost 0 bases and 2 bases respectively, with 9 bases between them. This CDR3 region has 15 residues. The CDR3 nucleotides are TGTGCCAGCAGCCAAGATCTTTTGCCCACAGATACGCAGTATTTT. It translates to CASSQDLLPTDTQYF.

Concerning this clone: Compared with germline, one end of the junction differs, possibly owing to a read error. This rearrangement joins TRBV7-7 to TRBJ2-5; 8 bases fit TRBD1. This CDR3 region has 14 residues. Germline CDR1 and CDR2: SSHAT and FNYEAQ (reference sequence). The CDR3 here is CASSPPGGGETQYF. The CDR3 coding sequence is TGTGCTAGCAGCCCCCCAGGGGGCGGGGAGACCCAGTACTTC. Full variable domain (rest looked up from reference TRBV7-7 and TRBJ2-5): GAGVSQSPRYKVTKRGQDVTLRCDPISSHATLYWYQQALGQGPEFLTYFNYEAQPDKSGLPSDRFSAERPEGSISTLTIQRTEQRDSAMYRCASSPPGGGETQYFGPGTRLLVL.

The rearrangement links TRBV10-1 to TRBJ1-2, with D unresolved. V lost 0 bases, J lost 8 bases, and 10 bases lay in between. CDR1 WNHNN and CDR2 SYGVQD come from the germline V gene (reference sequence). This CDR3 is 13 amino acids long. The CDR3 region has the DNA TGCGCCAGCAGTGAGTCTGGAGGGATAGGCTACACCTTC. Translation: CASSESGGIGYTF.

V is TRBV27 and J is TRBJ1-5; tentatively, D is TRBD1 (5 bases). V lost 5 bases to trimming and J lost 10 bases, with 21 bases between them. The germline CDR1 and CDR2 sequences are MNHEY and SMNVEV (reference sequence). The CDR3 totals 15 residues. The DNA of the CDR3 is TGTGCCAGCAGTCCCGAAGGGCTCCTGAGGGGACCCCAGCATTTT. Amino acid sequence: CASSPEGLLRGPQHF.

A single count supports this clone. This sequence joins TRBV6-5 and TRBJ1-5, with 9 bases that match TRBD1. With V trimmed by 6 bases and J by 6 bases, 6 bases remained unmatched. The V gene's germline CDR1 is MNHEY and CDR2 SVGAGI. The CDR3 extends over 14 amino acids. The CDR3, as DNA: TGTGCCAGCAGGAGGACAGGGGTCGGTCAGCCCCAGCATTTT. It codes for CASRRTGVGQPQHF.

The chain has TRBV5-8 and TRBJ2-3; no reliable D call. Germline-derived CDR1 and CDR2 are SGHTS and YDEGEE. This CDR3 has 15 residues. V shed 4 bases and J shed 3 bases, with 15 bases lying between them. The CDR3 loop reads CASSQESLLTDTQYF. The CDR3 bases are TGTGCCAGCAGCCAAGAGTCCCTTCTGACAGATACGCAGTATTTT.

V and J are TRBV1 and TRBJ2-1; the table assigns TRBD2, which was not confirmed against the DNA. TRBV1 is a recognized pseudogene. The CDR3 runs to 18 residues. The CDR3 protein is CTSSGELTSGGRYNEQFF. CDR3 coding DNA: TGCACCAGCAGCGGAGAACTAACTAGCGGGGGGCGGTACAATGAGCAGTTCTTC.

This sequence joins TRBV12-5 and TRBJ1-5; TRBD1 might be the D (5 bases). The CDR3 is 16 residues long. Germline CDR1 and CDR2: LGHNT and FRNRAP. V lost 6 bases, J lost 0 bases, and 15 bases lay in between. The CDR3 sequence: CASGGQGGGSNQPQHF. The CDR3 nucleotides read TGTGCTAGTGGAGGGCAGGGCGGTGGTAGCAATCAGCCCCAGCATTTT.

V gene TRBV25-1 combines with J gene TRBJ1-2; D not certain. With 6 bases removed from V and 13 bases from J, the gap between germline ends came to 24 bases. Germline V gene sequence: CDR1 MGHDK, CDR2 SYGVNS. The CDR3 has 14 residues. Here the CDR3 reads CASRADPAGVEVTF. The CDR3 nucleotides read TGTGCCAGCAGGGCAGACCCCGCCGGAGTCGAGGTCACCTTC.

J is TRBJ1-1 and V is TRBV19; D remains unclear. Germline V gene data show CDR1 as LNHDA and CDR2 as SQIVND (reference sequence). Trimming removed 6 bases from V and 1 base from J, with 9 bases in between. The CDR3 covers 13 residues. The CDR3 nucleotides read TGTGCCAGTAGCCTCCAAAGGAACACTGAAGCTTTCTTT. It is translated as CASSLQRNTEAFF. The whole variable domain, remainder taken from reference TRBV19 and TRBJ1-1, is DGGITQSPKYLFRKEGQNVTLSCEQNLNHDAMYWYRQDPGQGLRLIYYSQIVNDFQKGDIAEGYSVSREKKESFPLTVTSAQKNPTAFYLCASSLQRNTEAFFGQGTRLTVV.

This clone appeared once. This rearrangement joins TRBV5-1 to TRBJ1-1; no clear D. Trimming cost V 3 bases and J 3 bases, with 9 bases left between them. The length of the CDR3 is 13 residues. CDR1 SGHRS and CDR2 YFSETQ come from the germline V gene. This CDR3 reads CASSWGIHTEAFF. As DNA, the CDR3 is TGCGCCAGCAGCTGGGGTATCCACACTGAAGCTTTCTTT.

This clone was observed once. The V and J genes are TRBV18 and TRBJ2-5; TRBD2 matches at 8 bases. The CDR3 length is 14 residues. The V gene end was trimmed by 6 bases and the J gene end by 1 base; junction bases not matched to a gene: 4. Per germline, CDR1 KGHSH and CDR2 LQKENI. CDR3 DNA: TGTGCCAGCTCGCAAGCGGGGGCCCAAGAGACCCAGTACTTC. It specifies CASSQAGAQETQYF.

This rearrangement joins TRBV4-3 to TRBJ1-4, with 7 bases identical to TRBD1. From germline, CDR1 is LGHNA and CDR2 YSLEER. The V and J ends lost 0 bases and 10 bases, in that order; junction bases with no gene match: 8. The CDR3 is made up of 15 amino acids. In DNA, the CDR3 is TGCGCCAGCAGCCAAGATTCGGGACAGCAAAGAAAACTGTTTTTT. Its protein is CASSQDSGQQRKLFF.

This clone was seen a few times. The gene calls are TRBV2 and TRBJ2-2; 7 nucleotides align to TRBD2. Germline CDR1 reads SNHLY; CDR2 reads FYNNEI. CDR3 length: 13 residues. The V gene end was trimmed by 8 bases and the J gene end by 8 bases; junction bases not matched to a gene: 8. The CDR3 sequence: CASRTREGGELFF. The CDR3 region has the DNA TGTGCCAGCCGGACTAGGGAGGGGGGGGAGCTGTTTTTT.

The J gene is TRBJ1-1, the V gene TRBV11-1; TRBD1 might be the D (5 bases). V dropped 3 bases and J dropped 4 bases, with 12 bases sitting between them. The CDR3 length is 14 residues. From germline, CDR1 is SGHAT and CDR2 FQDESV (reference sequence). CDR3 sequence reads: CASSFPKGATEAFF. The CDR3 region has the DNA TGTGCCAGCAGCTTCCCAAAAGGGGCCACTGAAGCTTTCTTT.

The rearrangement uses TRBV10-1 and TRBJ1-2, with D possibly TRBD1 on 5 matching bases. With 1 base removed from V and 3 bases from J, the gap between germline ends came to 6 bases. Per germline, CDR1 WNHNN and CDR2 SYGVQD (reference sequence). This CDR3 comprises 13 residues. DNA for the CDR3: TGCGCCAGCAGTGAGTACAGGCACTATGGCTACACCTTC. As protein: CASSEYRHYGYTF.

This clone is a singleton in its sample. The chain joins TRBV19 to TRBJ1-2; no firm D call. Trimming took 8 bases from V and 6 from J, leaving 16 bases between them. Germline loops: CDR1 LNHDA, CDR2 SQIVND (reference sequence). This CDR3 is built from 13 residues. The CDR3 DNA is TGTGCCAGTTCAGTCGTGGTTGGAAATGGCTACACCTTC. Translation: CASSVVVGNGYTF.

The genes are TRBV5-4 and TRBJ1-2; D is unresolved. V lost 1 base and J 2 bases, leaving 9 bases between the germline ends. Germline V gene lookup returns CDR1 SGHNT and CDR2 YYREEE (reference sequence). The CDR3 is 14 amino acids. CDR3 coding DNA: TGTGCCAGCAGCTTGTTCTCAGACAACTATGGCTACACCTTC. Its protein product is CASSLFSDNYGYTF.

This chain uses TRBV6-5 with TRBJ1-1; D is possibly TRBD1 (6 bases). The CDR3 is 15 residues long. V lost 6 bases and J 0 bases, leaving 14 bases between the germline ends. Germline V gene lookup returns CDR1 MNHEY and CDR2 SVGAGI. CDR3 amino acids: CASRTRGRVNTEAFF. As DNA, the CDR3 is TGTGCCAGCAGGACCAGGGGTCGGGTGAACACTGAAGCTTTCTTT.

This chain's CDR3 is CASSPPNRASNTGELFF. In DNA, the CDR3 is TGTGCCAGCTCACCACCCAACAGGGCCTCGAACACCGGGGAGCTGTTTTTT. This chain joins TRBV18 and TRBJ2-2; tentative D call: TRBD1 (6 bases). The length of the CDR3 is 17 residues. Trimming stripped 0 bases from V and 0 bases from J, with 11 bases between. Germline-derived CDR1 and CDR2 are KGHSH and LQKENI.

This clone was recorded once. The chain carries TRBV2 and TRBJ2-2; perhaps TRBD1 as D (5 bases). This CDR3 has 15 amino acids. Trimming removed 3 bases from V and 3 bases from J, with 11 bases in between. Germline loops: CDR1 SNHLY, CDR2 FYNNEI. The CDR3 nucleotides read TGTGCCAGCAGTGATTGGCAGGGTGACACCGGGGAGCTGTTTTTT. As protein: CASSDWQGDTGELFF.